The T cell receptor beta chain described here comes from a study of shared clonotypes between healthy human individuals. Study at large: The study used three CD4 naive, three CD4 memory, two CD8 naive and one CD8 memory plate per donor.

Germline assignment: CDR1 MDHEN and CDR2 SYDVKM. V lost 7 bases and J 0 bases, leaving 19 bases between the germline ends. CDR3 length equals 17 residues. This clone was recorded only once. The assay ran at deep level. The table came from immunoSEQ multiplex PCR; TCRdb's copy has only in-frame clones and leaves some out. The sample contains about 2.5 million clones, approximately 90% of which appear only once. Adult Caucasians living in Nashville, Tennessee made up all of the donors. Researchers partitioned CD4+ cells into CD45RA+ naive and CD45RA-negative memory subsets. This chain links TRBV28 with TRBJ1-5; D is possibly TRBD1 (6 bases). What was sequenced was naive CD4+ T cells from PBMCs. Subset noted: CD45RA+ positively selected. This clonotype was obtained from a man between 18 and 29 years old in good health. Some clones in this sample may be carry-over from other donors' samples. For the CDR3, the DNA is TGTGCCAGCATAGACAGGACCGTACTAACTAGCAATCAGCCCCAGCATTTT. Translating it yields CASIDRTVLTSNQPQHF.